The clone carrying this TCR beta chain was detected ten times or more. Authors of the study amplified TCR beta CDR3 regions from RNA transcripts. A set of HTBI primers served as the primers for a first-round RT-PCR of the TCR CDR3. Via MiXCR, TCRdb re-called the multiplex PCR reads, giving one row per CDR3 protein. Seen here are about 210,000 distinct CDR3 sequences, roughly 15% observed once, and the top ten hold roughly 50%. The PBMCs had their origin in 10 ml of fresh peripheral blood. This specimen belongs to a study of T cells in Graves' hyperthyroidism and ophthalmopathy. Germline CDR1 and CDR2: SEHNR and FQNEAQ (reference sequence). The CDR3 sequence is 12 residues long. V lost 3 bases, J lost 3 bases, and 6 bases lay in between.

The clonotype originates from a man in his fifties or sixties with Graves' hyperthyroidism. Sequenced: blood. The J gene is TRBJ2-7, the V gene TRBV7-9; D is ambiguous. The CDR3 reads CASSLNYYEQYF. The CDR3 DNA reads TGTGCCAGCAGCTTGAACTACTACGAGCAGTACTTC. Drawing the rest from reference TRBV7-9 and TRBJ2-7, the complete variable domain is DTGVSQNPRHKITKRGQNVTFRCDPISEHNRLYWYRQTLGQGPEFLTYFQNEAQLEKSRLLSDRFSAERPKGSFSTLEIQRTEQGDSAMYLCASSLNYYEQYFGPGTRLTVT.